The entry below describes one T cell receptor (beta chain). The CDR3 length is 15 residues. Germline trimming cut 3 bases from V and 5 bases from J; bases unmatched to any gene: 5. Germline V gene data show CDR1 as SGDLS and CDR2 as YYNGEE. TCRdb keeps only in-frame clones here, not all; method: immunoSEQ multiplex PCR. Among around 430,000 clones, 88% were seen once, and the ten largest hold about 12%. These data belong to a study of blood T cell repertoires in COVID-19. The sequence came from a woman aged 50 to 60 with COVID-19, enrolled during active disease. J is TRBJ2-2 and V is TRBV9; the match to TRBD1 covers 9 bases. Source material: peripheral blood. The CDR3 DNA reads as TGTGCCAGCAGCGACAGGGGGCGCGGGACCGGGGAGCTGTTTTTT. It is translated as CASSDRGRGTGELFF.